A single sample gave rise to the 27 T cell receptor beta chains below, sequenced in a study of cytomegalovirus exposure and HLA in healthy donors. A multiplex PCR was run with 60 Vbeta primers and 13 Jbeta primers. Data came from immunoSEQ multiplex PCR; TCRdb stores just in-frame clones and leaves some out. The table includes approximately 110,000 clones, around 80% detected once. The sequenced sample consisted of PBMCs. Every receptor here comes from a young man in good health and CMV-seropositive.

This clone was counted between two and nine times. This chain connects TRBV7-3 to TRBJ2-3; D ambiguous. CDR3 length: 16 residues. Germline-derived CDR1 and CDR2 are SGHTA and FQGTGA. The V and J ends lost 4 bases and 2 bases respectively, with 16 bases between them. The CDR3 DNA follows: TGTGCCAGCAGCTCCAGCCCGTGGGCTGACACAGATACGCAGTATTTT. Translated, it gives CASSSSPWADTDTQYF.

The chain recombines TRBV28 with TRBJ1-2; no clear D gene. This CDR3 is 13 amino acids long. From germline, CDR1 is MDHEN and CDR2 SYDVKM. Trimming stripped 2 bases from V and 2 bases from J, with 6 bases between. This CDR3 is CASSLSVNYGYTF. As DNA, the CDR3 is TGTGCCAGCAGTTTAAGCGTAAACTATGGCTACACCTTC.

This clone has only one observation. J is TRBJ1-4 and V is TRBV5-1; 9 bases are a match to TRBD1. V lost 3 bases to trimming and J lost 7 bases; unmatched junction nucleotides: 7. Germline lookup yields CDR1 SGHRS and CDR2 YFSETQ. The CDR3 runs 15 residues. CDR3 DNA sequence: TGCGCCAGCAGCTACTCGGACAGGGGAGGTGAAAAACTGTTTTTT. Protein product: CASSYSDRGGEKLFF.

The chain couples TRBV7-9 to TRBJ2-6; D perhaps matches TRBD1 (6 bases). V dropped 1 base and J dropped 4 bases, with 8 bases sitting between them. The CDR3 runs 15 residues. Germline V lookup: CDR1 SEHNR, CDR2 FQNEAQ (reference sequence). This CDR3 reads CASSLGGRGANVLTF. The CDR3 bases are TGTGCCAGCAGCTTAGGGGGGCGAGGGGCCAACGTCCTGACTTTC. The full variable domain, completed using reference TRBV7-9 and TRBJ2-6, is DTGVSQNPRHKITKRGQNVTFRCDPISEHNRLYWYRQTLGQGPEFLTYFQNEAQLEKSRLLSDRFSAERPKGSFSTLEIQRTEQGDSAMYLCASSLGGRGANVLTFGAGSRLTVL.

The rearrangement joins TRBV15 to TRBJ2-1; 7 nucleotides agree with TRBD2. The CDR3 is 16 residues long. Losses at the gene ends were 1 base for V and 6 bases for J; bases not matched to a gene: 9. The V gene's germline CDR1 is LNHNV and CDR2 YYDKDF (reference sequence). CDR3 loop: CATSRVAGVMGNEQFF. The DNA of the CDR3 is TGTGCCACCAGCAGAGTGGCGGGAGTAATGGGCAATGAGCAGTTCTTC.

The chain carries TRBV11-3 and TRBJ2-2; TRBD2 agrees at 8 bases. Germline CDR1 is SGHNT and CDR2 is YENEEA. The CDR3 extends over 15 amino acids. Trimming removed 2 bases from V and 6 bases from J; junction bases left unmatched: 5. CDR3 region: CASSLIQAGAGELFF. The DNA for the CDR3 is TGTGCCAGCAGCTTAATCCAAGCGGGAGCCGGGGAGCTGTTTTTT.

J is TRBJ1-6 and V is TRBV9; D is undetermined. Germline loops: CDR1 SGDLS, CDR2 YYNGEE. The CDR3 is made up of 14 amino acids. V was shortened by 7 bases and J by 0 bases, with 8 bases between the two germline ends. The CDR3 here is CASYEHSYNSPLHF. The CDR3 region has the DNA TGTGCCAGCTATGAACACTCCTATAATTCACCCCTCCACTTT.

This chain links TRBV11-2 with TRBJ2-5; TRBD1 matches at 8 bases. J lost 1 base, V lost 1 base, and 8 bases had no gene match. CDR1 is SGHAT, CDR2 FQNNGV, per germline. The CDR3 consists of 17 residues. As DNA, the CDR3 is TGTGCCAGCAGCTTAGGACAGGGGAGACTATCCCAAGAGACCCAGTACTTC. Translating it yields CASSLGQGRLSQETQYF.

There are a few counts of this clone. This sequence joins TRBV6-6 and TRBJ1-2; D might be TRBD1 (6 bases). Between the trimmed V and J ends, which lost 6 bases and 8 bases, there was a span of 19 bases. This CDR3 has 14 residues. CDR1 is MNHNY and CDR2 is SVGAGI in the germline V gene (reference sequence). CDR3 coding DNA: TGTGCCAGCAGACAACGACAGGCCGTGAAGGGCTACACCTTC. Protein: CASRQRQAVKGYTF.

Only one count was recorded for this clone. The chain employs TRBV19 and TRBJ1-2; D might be TRBD1 (5 bases). This CDR3 is 12 amino acids long. Deletions cut 7 bases from V and 7 bases from J, with 13 bases between. Germline CDR1 and CDR2: LNHDA and SQIVND (reference sequence). The CDR3 DNA is TGTGCCAGTAATGGGCAGGGTGGTGGCTACACCTTC. It yields the protein CASNGQGGGYTF.

A single count supports this clone. This chain links TRBV5-1 with TRBJ2-3; D uncertain. The germline V gene has CDR1 SGHRS and CDR2 YFSETQ. Trimming stripped 0 bases from V and 3 bases from J, with 11 bases between. There are 15 residues in the CDR3. In DNA form, the CDR3 reads TGCGCCAGCAGCTTGGGTCCTGGAGCGACAGATACGCAGTATTTT. Protein product: CASSLGPGATDTQYF.

This rearrangement joins TRBV27 to TRBJ1-2; 7 nucleotides match TRBD1. CDR1 MNHEY and CDR2 SMNVEV come from the germline V gene (reference sequence). The CDR3 extends over 15 amino acids. Trimming removed 5 bases from V and 0 bases from J; junction bases left unmatched: 6. The CDR3, as DNA: TGTGCCAGCAGTCCGTGGACAGGATCTAACTATGGCTACACCTTC. It specifies CASSPWTGSNYGYTF.

V gene TRBV7-9 combines with J gene TRBJ2-3; 8 bases are a match to TRBD1. The germline V gene encodes CDR1 SEHNR and CDR2 FQNEAQ (reference sequence). J was trimmed by 4 bases and V by 1 base; bases with no gene match: 4. CDR3 length: 15 amino acids. CDR3 loop: CASSLEQGVADTQYF. Here the CDR3 DNA reads TGTGCCAGCAGCTTAGAACAGGGGGTGGCAGATACGCAGTATTTT. Based on the CDR3 plus reference TRBV7-9 and TRBJ2-3, the full variable domain is DTGVSQNPRHKITKRGQNVTFRCDPISEHNRLYWYRQTLGQGPEFLTYFQNEAQLEKSRLLSDRFSAERPKGSFSTLEIQRTEQGDSAMYLCASSLEQGVADTQYFGPGTRLTVL.

The chain combines TRBV19 with TRBJ2-2; TRBD2 aligns across 7 bases. The trim removed 3 bases at V and 5 bases at J, leaving 6 bases unmatched. The CDR3 consists of 15 residues. Germline assignment: CDR1 LNHDA and CDR2 SQIVND (reference sequence). The CDR3 DNA is TGTGCCAGTAGTATTAGGTCAGCGGGAACCGGGGAGCTGTTTTTT. This translates into CASSIRSAGTGELFF.

The V call is TRBV5-6, the J call TRBJ1-2; a weak D match, TRBD1 (6 bases). CDR1 is SGHDT, CDR2 YYEEEE, per germline. Trimming took 0 bases from V and 4 from J, leaving 10 bases between them. The CDR3 has 14 residues. CDR3 in DNA: TGTGCCAGCAGCTTGGGGGGGCAGACCTATGGCTACACCTTC. The encoded protein is CASSLGGQTYGYTF.

The chain is built from TRBV2 and TRBJ1-4; tentatively, D is TRBD1 (5 bases). Trimming took off 6 bases at V and 8 bases at J, with 10 bases between the two ends. The CDR3 loop spans 12 amino acids. CDR1 and CDR2 from the germline V gene are SNHLY and FYNNEI. CDR3 in DNA: TGTGCCAGCAGGATGGGGGGGGAAAAACTGTTTTTT. This translates into CASRMGGEKLFF.

V gene TRBV5-1 combines with J gene TRBJ2-1, with 12 bases fitting TRBD2. The CDR3 covers 17 residues. Germline trimming cut 0 bases from V and 9 bases from J; bases unmatched to any gene: 10. Germline assignment: CDR1 SGHRS and CDR2 YFSETQ. CDR3 DNA: TGCGCCAGCAGCTTGGGGTCTAGCGGGAGGGTCGTGGGTGAGCAGTTCTTC. Amino acids: CASSLGSSGRVVGEQFF.

The V and J genes are TRBV7-3 and TRBJ1-2, with D tentatively TRBD1 (5 bases). V lost 5 bases and J 2 bases, leaving 9 bases between the germline ends. The germline V gene has CDR1 SGHTA and CDR2 FQGTGA. The CDR3 runs to 13 residues. The CDR3 DNA sequence: TGTGCCAGCAGCCCCGACAGAAACTATGGCTACACCTTC. This translates into CASSPDRNYGYTF.

The rearrangement joins TRBV29-1 to TRBJ2-1; D gene unclear. The CDR3 loop spans 13 amino acids. Germline CDR1 and CDR2: SQVTM and ANQGSEA. Trimming removed 5 bases from V and 4 bases from J, with 12 bases in between. This chain's CDR3 is CSVRNSLYNEQFF. The CDR3 DNA follows: TGCAGCGTTCGCAACTCGTTATACAATGAGCAGTTCTTC.

The chain employs TRBV5-1 and TRBJ2-5; tentative D call: TRBD1 (6 bases). CDR1 is SGHRS, CDR2 YFSETQ, per germline. The CDR3 totals 14 residues. The V and J ends lost 1 base and 2 bases respectively, with 9 bases between them. The CDR3 bases are TGCGCCAGCAGCTTGTGGACAGAACAAGAGACCCAGTACTTC. It specifies CASSLWTEQETQYF. Full variable domain (outside the CDR3, taken from reference TRBV5-1 and TRBJ2-5): KAGVTQTPRYLIKTRGQQVTLSCSPISGHRSVSWYQQTPGQGLQFLFEYFSETQRNKGNFPGRFSGRQFSNSRSEMNVSTLELGDSALYLCASSLWTEQETQYFGPGTRLLVL.

The chain has TRBV23-1 and TRBJ2-2; D possibly corresponds to TRBD1 (5 bases). TRBV23-1 is sorted into the ORF group, with uncertain function. The CDR3 extends over 15 amino acids. V gave up 6 bases and J gave up 0 bases, with 11 bases separating them. The CDR3 bases are TGCGCCAGCAGCTATGACAGCCCGAACACCGGGGAGCTGTTTTTT. Translation: CASSYDSPNTGELFF.

The chain carries TRBV19 and TRBJ2-3, with a weak D call TRBD1 (5 bases). Germline V gene data show CDR1 as LNHDA and CDR2 as SQIVND (reference sequence). This CDR3 region has 13 residues. V dropped 3 bases and J dropped 5 bases, with 9 bases sitting between them. The CDR3 region has the DNA TGTGCCAGTAGTATTAGGGGAATAGATACGCAGTATTTT. This sequence encodes CASSIRGIDTQYF.

The genes are TRBV5-1 and TRBJ2-3; 7 positions agree with TRBD2. The CDR3 loop spans 16 amino acids. With 1 base clipped from V and 4 bases from J, the junction kept 9 bases outside the gene matches. Germline CDR1 is SGHRS and CDR2 is YFSETQ. The CDR3 DNA reads as TGCGCCAGCAGCTTGTTTCGCGGGAGTACTGCAGATACGCAGTATTTT. Protein sequence: CASSLFRGSTADTQYF.

The chain uses TRBV11-2 and TRBJ2-6; weak D call: TRBD2 (7 bases). CDR3 length: 15 amino acids. Between the trimmed V and J ends, which lost 8 bases and 2 bases, there was a span of 13 bases. CDR1 and CDR2 (germline): SGHAT, FQNNGV. The CDR3 region is CASRGRDTGANVLTF. The DNA of the CDR3 is TGTGCCAGCCGGGGGAGGGACACTGGGGCCAACGTCCTGACTTTC.

The V call is TRBV7-2, the J call TRBJ1-1, with TRBD1 as a possible D gene (6 bases). The CDR3 sequence is 14 residues long. Trimming removed 3 bases from V and 0 bases from J, with 8 bases in between. Per the germline V gene, CDR1 is SGHTA and CDR2 is FQGNSA. In DNA form, the CDR3 reads TGTGCCAGCAGCTTCGGACAGATGAACACTGAAGCTTTCTTT. Encoded protein: CASSFGQMNTEAFF.

The chain carries TRBV15 and TRBJ2-3; the match to TRBD2 covers 7 bases. The germline V gene has CDR1 LNHNV and CDR2 YYDKDF (reference sequence). The CDR3 extends over 17 amino acids. V dropped 7 bases and J dropped 2; count of bases not matched to a gene: 15. CDR3 nucleotide sequence: TGTGCCACCAAACGCGGGAGAGTCGGAGAGGACACAGATACGCAGTATTTT. Protein sequence: CATKRGRVGEDTDTQYF.

The chain uses TRBV6-1 and TRBJ1-1; D gene uncertain. Trimming cost V 5 bases and J 4 bases, with 14 bases left between them. The CDR3 runs 14 residues. Germline CDR1 is MNHNS and CDR2 is SASEGT. The CDR3 bases are TGTGCCAGCAGTCGGACTTGGGAGGGCACTGAAGCTTTCTTT. This codes for CASSRTWEGTEAFF.